This T cell receptor beta chain was sequenced in a study of shared clonotypes between healthy human individuals. Assay execution took place at the deep level. Across several immunoSEQ plates, the genomic DNA of each subset was split evenly. In replicate PCRs of sorted subsets, approximately 190 ng DNA, approximately 30,000 T cell genomes, was used. Study processing details: Quality scores were absent from the junction-only immunoSEQ sequences, so filtering differed. Generated by immunoSEQ multiplex PCR, the TCRdb table keeps only in-frame clones and is missing some. V, J and clone size are taken as reported in that table, and D and trimming were inferred from the DNA itself. Among approximately 1,500,000 clones listed, nearly 99% were seen once. The V gene's germline CDR1 is SGHAT and CDR2 FQNNGV. Trimming shortened V by 5 bases and J by 0 bases, and 23 bases separated the two germline ends. This CDR3 is 19 amino acids long.

The V gene is TRBV11-2, the J gene TRBJ2-1, with D tentatively TRBD2 (6 bases). The receptor's source is a man aged 30 to 45 in good health. The sequenced sample was naive CD4+ T cells sorted from blood. Subset specified: CD45RA+ positively selected. CDR3: CASSTTRGGRGRSYNEQFF. As DNA, the CDR3 is TGTGCCAGCAGCACTACTAGGGGTGGGCGGGGACGCTCCTACAATGAGCAGTTCTTC.